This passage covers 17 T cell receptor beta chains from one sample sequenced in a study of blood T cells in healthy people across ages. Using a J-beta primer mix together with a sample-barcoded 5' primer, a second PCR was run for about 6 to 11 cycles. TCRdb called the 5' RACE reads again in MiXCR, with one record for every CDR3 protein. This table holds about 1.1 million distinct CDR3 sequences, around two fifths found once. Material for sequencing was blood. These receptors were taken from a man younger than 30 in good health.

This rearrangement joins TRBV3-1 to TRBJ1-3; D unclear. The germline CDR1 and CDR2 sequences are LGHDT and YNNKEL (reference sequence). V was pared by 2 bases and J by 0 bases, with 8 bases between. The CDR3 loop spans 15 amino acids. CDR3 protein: CASSQLAGSGNTIYF. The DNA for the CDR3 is TGTGCCAGCAGCCAACTTGCAGGCTCTGGAAACACCATATATTTT. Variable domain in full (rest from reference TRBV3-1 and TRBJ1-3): DTAVSQTPKYLVTQMGNDKSIKCEQNLGHDTMYWYKQDSKKFLKIMFSYNNKELIINETVPNRFSPKSPDKAHLNLHINSLELGDSAVYFCASSQLAGSGNTIYFGEGSWLTVV.

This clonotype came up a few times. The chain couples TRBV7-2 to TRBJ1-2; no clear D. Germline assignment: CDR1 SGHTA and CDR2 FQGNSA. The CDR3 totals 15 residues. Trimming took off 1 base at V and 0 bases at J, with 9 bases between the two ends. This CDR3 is CASSLEQEANYGYTF. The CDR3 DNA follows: TGTGCCAGCAGCTTAGAGCAGGAGGCTAACTATGGCTACACCTTC.

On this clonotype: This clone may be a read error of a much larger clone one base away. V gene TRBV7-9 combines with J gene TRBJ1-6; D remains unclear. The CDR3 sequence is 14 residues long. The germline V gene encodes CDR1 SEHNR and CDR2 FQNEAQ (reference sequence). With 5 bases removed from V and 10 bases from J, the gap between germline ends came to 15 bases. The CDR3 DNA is TGTGCCAGCAGCGTAGGAGGTTTAAACTCACCCCTCCACTTT. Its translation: CASSVGGLNSPLHF.

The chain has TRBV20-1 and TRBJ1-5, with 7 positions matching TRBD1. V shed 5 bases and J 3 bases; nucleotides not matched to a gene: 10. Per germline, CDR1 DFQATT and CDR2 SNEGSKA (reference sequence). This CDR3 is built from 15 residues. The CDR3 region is CSAATTGRLNQPQHF. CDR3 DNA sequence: TGCAGTGCTGCTACGACAGGGCGGCTCAATCAGCCCCAGCATTTT.

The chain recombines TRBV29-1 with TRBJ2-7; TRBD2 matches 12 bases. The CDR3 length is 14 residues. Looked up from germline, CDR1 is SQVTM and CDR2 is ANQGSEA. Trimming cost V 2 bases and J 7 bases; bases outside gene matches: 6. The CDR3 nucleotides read TGCAGCGTTGAACTAGCGGGGGGGCAAAATGAGCAGTACTTC. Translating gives CSVELAGGQNEQYF.

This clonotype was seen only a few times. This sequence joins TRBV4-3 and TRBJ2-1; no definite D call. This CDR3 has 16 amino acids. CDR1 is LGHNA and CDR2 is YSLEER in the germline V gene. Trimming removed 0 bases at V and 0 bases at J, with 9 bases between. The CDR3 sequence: CASSQDSQGSYNEQFF. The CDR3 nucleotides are TGCGCCAGCAGCCAAGACAGTCAAGGCTCCTACAATGAGCAGTTCTTC.

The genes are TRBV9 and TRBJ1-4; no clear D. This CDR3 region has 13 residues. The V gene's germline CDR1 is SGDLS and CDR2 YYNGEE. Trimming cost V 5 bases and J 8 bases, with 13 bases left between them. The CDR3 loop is CASSAGSREKLFF. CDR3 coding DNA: TGTGCCAGCAGTGCCGGGAGCAGGGAAAAACTGTTTTTT.

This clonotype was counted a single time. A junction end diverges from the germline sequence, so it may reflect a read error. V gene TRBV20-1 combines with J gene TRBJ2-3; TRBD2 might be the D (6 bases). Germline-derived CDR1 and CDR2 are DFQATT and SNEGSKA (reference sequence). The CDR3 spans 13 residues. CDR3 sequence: CSARLEGTGTQYF. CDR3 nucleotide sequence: TGCAGTGCTAGATTGGAGGGCACAGGTACGCAGTATTTT.

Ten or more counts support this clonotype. This chain's CDR3 is CASSQGRSTDTQYF. For the CDR3, the DNA is TGTGCCAGCAGCCAGGGACGATCCACAGATACGCAGTATTTT. The chain links TRBV4-2 to TRBJ2-3, with D perhaps given as TRBD1 or TRBD2 (5 bases each). The ends were cut back, 3 bases at V and 2 bases at J, with 9 bases in the middle. The CDR3 consists of 14 residues. Germline loops: CDR1 LGHNA, CDR2 YNFKEQ.

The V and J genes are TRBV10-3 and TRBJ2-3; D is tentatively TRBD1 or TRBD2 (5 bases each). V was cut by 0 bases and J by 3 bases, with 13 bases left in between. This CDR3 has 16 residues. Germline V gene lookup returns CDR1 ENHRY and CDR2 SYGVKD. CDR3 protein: CAISESGDGRTDTQYF. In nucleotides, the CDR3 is TGTGCCATCAGTGAGTCGGGGGACGGCCGTACAGATACGCAGTATTTT.

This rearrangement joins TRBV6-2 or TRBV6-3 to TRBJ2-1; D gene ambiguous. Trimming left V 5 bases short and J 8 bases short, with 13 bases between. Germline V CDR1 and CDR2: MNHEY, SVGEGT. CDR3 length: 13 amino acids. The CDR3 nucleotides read TGTGCCAGCAGTGAGCCGAATAGAGATGAGCAGTTCTTC. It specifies CASSEPNRDEQFF.

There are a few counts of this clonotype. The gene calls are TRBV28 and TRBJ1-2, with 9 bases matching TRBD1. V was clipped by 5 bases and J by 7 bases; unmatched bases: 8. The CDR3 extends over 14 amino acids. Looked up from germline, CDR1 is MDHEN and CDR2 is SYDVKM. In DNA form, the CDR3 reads TGTGCCAGCAGTGTATACCGACAGGGGGGTGGCTACACCTTC. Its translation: CASSVYRQGGGYTF.

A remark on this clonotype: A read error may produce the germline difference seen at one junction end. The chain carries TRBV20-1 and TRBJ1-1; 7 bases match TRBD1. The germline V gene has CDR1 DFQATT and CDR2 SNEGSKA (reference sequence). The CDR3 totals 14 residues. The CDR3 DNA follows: TGCAGTGCTAACGAGCCAGGGGGGGGGACTGAAGTTTTCTTT. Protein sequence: CSANEPGGGTEVFF.

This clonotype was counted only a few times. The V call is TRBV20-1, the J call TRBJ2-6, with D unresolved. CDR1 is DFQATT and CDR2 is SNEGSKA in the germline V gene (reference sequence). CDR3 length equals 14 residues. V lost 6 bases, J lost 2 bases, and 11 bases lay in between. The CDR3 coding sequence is TGCAGTGCCCCGACTGGAACTGGGGCCAACGTCCTGACTTTC. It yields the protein CSAPTGTGANVLTF.

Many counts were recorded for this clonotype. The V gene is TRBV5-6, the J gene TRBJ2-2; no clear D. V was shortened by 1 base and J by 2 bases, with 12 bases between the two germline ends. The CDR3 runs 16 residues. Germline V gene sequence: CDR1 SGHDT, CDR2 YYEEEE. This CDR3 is CASSLFTGINTGELFF. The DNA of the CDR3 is TGTGCCAGCAGCTTGTTTACCGGCATCAACACCGGGGAGCTGTTTTTT.

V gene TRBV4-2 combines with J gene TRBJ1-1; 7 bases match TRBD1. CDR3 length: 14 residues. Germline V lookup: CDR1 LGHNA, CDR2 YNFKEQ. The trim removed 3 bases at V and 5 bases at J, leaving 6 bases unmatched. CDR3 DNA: TGTGCCAGCAGCCATCCACAGGGGAGGACTGAAGCTTTCTTT. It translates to CASSHPQGRTEAFF.

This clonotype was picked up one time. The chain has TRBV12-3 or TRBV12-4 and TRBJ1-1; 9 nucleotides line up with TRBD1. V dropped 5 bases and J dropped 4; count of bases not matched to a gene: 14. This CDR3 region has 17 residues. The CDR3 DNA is TGTGCCAGCAGTGTCGCCGGGACAGGGAAGTGGTTCACTGAAGCTTTCTTT. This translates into CASSVAGTGKWFTEAFF.